This is a list of T cell receptor beta chains from one sample in a study of cytomegalovirus exposure and HLA in healthy donors. Sequencing used immunoSEQ multiplex PCR; TCRdb keeps in-frame clones, though not all of them. The sample yields approximately 120,000 clones, roughly 71% seen once. Sequenced input: PBMCs. These receptors were collected from a woman between 65 and 79 years old in good health and CMV-seropositive. The CDR3 runs from the conserved cysteine through the conserved F or W. Each record gives: V gene, J gene, CDR3 protein.

TRBV19,TRBJ1-2,CASSLQEISYGYTF
TRBV4-1,TRBJ2-7,CASSRSSGQSSYEQYF
TRBV19,TRBJ2-7,CASSTQRGAYEQYF
TRBV19,TRBJ1-2,CASSTDGGYGYTF
TRBV5-1,TRBJ2-3,CASSAGQGGDTQYF
TRBV12-5,TRBJ2-3,CASGFLQPGTDTQYF
TRBV7-9,TRBJ2-7,CASSPGQGLGQYF
TRBV7-2,TRBJ1-5,CASSPWGGSNQPQHF
TRBV28,TRBJ1-1,CASRGSGKTEAFF
TRBV27,TRBJ1-5,CASSLVGDRGNQPQHF
TRBV19,TRBJ1-3,CASNSPYDRTSGNTIYF
TRBV2,TRBJ1-6,CASKGGGGFGRGLSYNSPLHF
TRBV11-2,TRBJ2-7,CASSSPRQALLYEQYF
TRBV4-1,TRBJ1-4,CASSQDQRVGLKFF
TRBV7-2,TRBJ1-3,CATKTDRGSGNTIYF
TRBV25-1,TRBJ2-7,CASSEPGLAASYEQYF
TRBV19,TRBJ2-2,CASSIGLPGQAGELFF
TRBV7-2,TRBJ1-2,CASSPQNRQGASRIF
TRBV25-1,TRBJ1-6,CASSEYYTNSPLHF
TRBV30,TRBJ2-5,CAWRLTGAQETQYF
TRBV2,TRBJ1-2,CASSGTGGRYGYTF
TRBV27,TRBJ1-2,CASSFGTGFYGYTF
TRBV19,TRBJ2-2,CASETGLTGELFF
TRBV11-2,TRBJ1-2,CASSLGYGYTF
TRBV19,TRBJ1-1,CASSSILGEAFF
TRBV14,TRBJ1-2,CASSQDRVGYTF
TRBV7-2,TRBJ1-2,CASSLGPGGASYGYTF
TRBV7-2,TRBJ2-7,CASSLVRAWEGLSYEQYF
TRBV27,TRBJ1-1,CASKSVWQGRGEAFF
TRBV29-1,TRBJ2-7,CSVSGSDYEQYF
TRBV5-1,TRBJ2-5,CASSLRLAGGGETQYF
TRBV2,TRBJ2-5,CASRGGETQYF
TRBV30,TRBJ2-1,CAWSGTGDEQFF
TRBV6-4,TRBJ1-1,CANTRGRGEAFF
TRBV6-5,TRBJ1-2,CASSFSLGGGYTF
TRBV19,TRBJ1-1,CASLPSRAHTEAFF
TRBV19,TRBJ2-1,CASSISSGGTSLHNEQFF
TRBV19,TRBJ1-5,CASSTGTGHQPQHF
TRBV7-6,TRBJ1-6,CASSLGDRGTPLHF
TRBV6-6,TRBJ2-3,CATGKLRTRPDTQYF
TRBV6-1,TRBJ1-1,CASRRDRDTEAFF
TRBV18,TRBJ2-7,CASSPVSGVSYEQYF
TRBV19,TRBJ2-1,CASSPRDRGIYNEQFF
TRBV6-1,TRBJ2-7,CASLSGSSSYEQYF
TRBV7-2,TRBJ1-2,CASSPGQGAYGYTF
TRBV5-1,TRBJ2-2,CASSPDGRQGSTGELFF
TRBV19,TRBJ2-6,CASSIPTGSGANVLTF
TRBV19,TRBJ1-1,CASILDSNMNTEAFF
TRBV7-9,TRBJ2-7,CASSYGESGGLREQYF
TRBV6-4,TRBJ2-3,CASSVQLASTDTQYF
TRBV27,TRBJ2-7,CASSLIPGQGNYEQYF